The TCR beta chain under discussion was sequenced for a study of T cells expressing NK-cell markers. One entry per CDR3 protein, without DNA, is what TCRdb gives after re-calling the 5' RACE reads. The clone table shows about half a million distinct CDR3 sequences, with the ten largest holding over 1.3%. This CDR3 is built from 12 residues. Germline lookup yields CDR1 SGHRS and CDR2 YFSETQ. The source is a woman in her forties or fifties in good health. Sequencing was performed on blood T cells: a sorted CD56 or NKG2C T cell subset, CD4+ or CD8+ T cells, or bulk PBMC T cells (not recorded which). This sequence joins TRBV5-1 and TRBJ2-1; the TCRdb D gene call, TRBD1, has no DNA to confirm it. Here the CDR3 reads CASRGTGYEQFF.